This T cell receptor beta chain was observed in a study of blood T cells in healthy people across ages. No fewer than 5.5 micrograms of total RNA were isolated from every sample. With a J-beta primer mix and a sample-barcoded 5' primer, a second PCR ran about 7 to 11 cycles. TCRdb used MiXCR to reprocess the 5' RACE reads, holding one entry per CDR3 protein. This sample has approximately 810,000 distinct CDR3 sequences, with around 34% found just once. CDR3 length equals 15 residues. V shed 0 bases and J shed 5 bases, with 13 bases lying between them. CDR1 KGHSH and CDR2 LQKENI come from the germline V gene. This clonotype came up a few times.

The sequence was collected from a man aged 18-30 years in good health. The sequencing input was blood. This chain joins TRBV18 and TRBJ1-1; weak D call: TRBD1 (5 bases). CDR3 DNA: TGTGCCAGCTCACCACCGGACAAGAGGCGGACTGAAGCTTTCTTT. This gives the protein CASSPPDKRRTEAFF.